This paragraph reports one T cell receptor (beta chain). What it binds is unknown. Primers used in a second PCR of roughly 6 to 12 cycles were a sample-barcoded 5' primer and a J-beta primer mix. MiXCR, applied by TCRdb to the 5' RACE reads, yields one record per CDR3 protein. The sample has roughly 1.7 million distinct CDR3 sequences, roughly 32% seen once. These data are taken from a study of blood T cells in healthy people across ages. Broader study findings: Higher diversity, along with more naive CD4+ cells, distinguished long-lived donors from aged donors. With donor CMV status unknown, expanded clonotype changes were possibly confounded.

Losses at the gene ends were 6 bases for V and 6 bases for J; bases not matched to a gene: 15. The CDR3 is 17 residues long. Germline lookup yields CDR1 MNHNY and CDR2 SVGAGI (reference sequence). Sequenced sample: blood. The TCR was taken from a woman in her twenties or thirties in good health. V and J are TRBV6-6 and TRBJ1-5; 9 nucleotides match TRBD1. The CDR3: CASSSTTWTGARQPQHF. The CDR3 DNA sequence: TGTGCCAGCAGCTCGACTACTTGGACAGGGGCACGTCAGCCCCAGCATTTT.